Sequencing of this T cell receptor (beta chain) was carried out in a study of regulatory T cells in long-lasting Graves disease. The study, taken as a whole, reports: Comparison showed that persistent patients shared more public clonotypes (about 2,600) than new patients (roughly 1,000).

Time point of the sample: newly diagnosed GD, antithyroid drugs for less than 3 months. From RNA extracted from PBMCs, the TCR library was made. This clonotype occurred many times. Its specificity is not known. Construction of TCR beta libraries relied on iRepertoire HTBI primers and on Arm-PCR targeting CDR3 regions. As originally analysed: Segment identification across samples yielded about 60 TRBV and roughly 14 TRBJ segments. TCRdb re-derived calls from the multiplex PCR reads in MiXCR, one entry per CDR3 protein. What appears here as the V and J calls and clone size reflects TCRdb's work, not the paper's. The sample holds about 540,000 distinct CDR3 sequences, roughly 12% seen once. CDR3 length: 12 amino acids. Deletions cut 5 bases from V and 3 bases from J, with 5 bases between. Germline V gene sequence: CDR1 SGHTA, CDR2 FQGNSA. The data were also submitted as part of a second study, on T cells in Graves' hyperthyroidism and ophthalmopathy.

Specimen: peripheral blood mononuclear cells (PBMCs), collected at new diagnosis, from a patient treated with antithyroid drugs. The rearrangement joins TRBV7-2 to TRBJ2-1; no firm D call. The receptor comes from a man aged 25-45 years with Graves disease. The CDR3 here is CASSHDYNEQFF. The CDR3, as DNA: TGTGCCAGCAGCCATGACTACAATGAGCAGTTCTTC.